This T cell receptor beta chain is from a study of T and B cells in COVID-19 patients. Looking at the study overall: Of roughly 21 active-infection patients, under 19 carried comorbidities linked to unfavorable COVID-19 outcome.

TRB was amplified from about 250-500 ng of blood genomic DNA. Multiplex PCR with BIOMED2 TRB-A/B primer pools amplified TRB rearrangements. Each CDR3 protein is one row after TCRdb ran MiXCR on the multiplex PCR reads. Here the sample spans roughly 8,000 distinct CDR3 sequences, more than 25% being singletons. This clonotype was observed at least ten times. The trim removed 3 bases at V and 7 bases at J, leaving 7 bases unmatched. Germline CDR1 and CDR2: GTSNPN and SVGIG (reference sequence). The CDR3 runs to 13 residues. The TCR comes from a human donor who had recovered from COVID-19. Material: blood. The chain carries TRBV30 and TRBJ1-2; TRBD1 aligns across 8 bases. Written as DNA, the CDR3 is TGTGCCTGGAGGGGACAGGATATGGGTGGCTACACCTTC. It encodes CAWRGQDMGGYTF.